One sample yielded the 23 T cell receptor beta chains listed below, sequenced in a study of blood T cell repertoires in COVID-19 (TCRdb year 2020). The receptor library was made with the immunoSEQ multiplex PCR assay. TCRdb re-hosts the immuneACCESS table, in-frame sequences only. Its copies lack some clones; in the studies checked, an unresolved V gene accounts for under half of them, and the cause for the rest is not known. A total of 250,000 to 350,000 clones appear in this sample, 86% of them only once. The ten largest make up 10% of the sample. The source material was PBMCs or T cells enriched from blood (not recorded which). Receptors originate from a woman younger than 35 who had recovered from COVID-19.

V usage is TRBV4-1 and J usage is TRBJ2-2; 7 nucleotides agree with TRBD2. J lost 3 bases, V lost 4 bases, and 8 bases had no gene match. This CDR3 contains 16 residues. From germline, CDR1 is MGHRA and CDR2 YSYEKL. CDR3 bases: TGCGCCAGCAGCCCGACGACGGGGGGATACACCGGGGAGCTGTTTTTT. It yields the protein CASSPTTGGYTGELFF.

The chain combines TRBV10-3 with TRBJ2-2; 11 bases agree with TRBD1. Trimming at V came to 7 bases and at J to 5 bases, leaving 3 bases not matched to a gene. This CDR3 comprises 14 residues. CDR1 ENHRY and CDR2 SYGVKD come from the germline V gene. The CDR3 reads CAIKGQGDTGELFF. The CDR3 region has the DNA TGTGCCATCAAGGGACAGGGGGATACCGGGGAGCTGTTTTTT.

For this clone: The same CDR3 also results from other DNA sequences found in this sample. In DNA, the CDR3 is TGTGCCAGCAGCGTAGCAGGGGTCTCTGGAAACACCATATATTTT. It translates to CASSVAGVSGNTIYF. The rearrangement joins TRBV9 to TRBJ1-3; D possibly corresponds to TRBD1 (6 bases). The V end was cut by 0 bases, the J end by 0 bases, with 7 bases between. There are 15 residues in the CDR3. Germline loops: CDR1 SGDLS, CDR2 YYNGEE.

This clone was observed at least ten times. The genes are TRBV5-6 and TRBJ2-1; the match to TRBD1 covers 12 bases. Germline CDR1 SGHDT, CDR2 YYEEEE. The ends lost 1 base at V and 8 bases at J; junction bases unmatched: 7. The CDR3 loop spans 16 amino acids. The CDR3 loop is CASSLPGGTGGDEQFF. The CDR3 DNA is TGTGCCAGCAGCTTGCCAGGGGGGACAGGGGGCGATGAGCAGTTCTTC. The entire variable domain, with the rest obtained from reference TRBV5-6 and TRBJ2-1, is as follows: DAGVTQSPTHLIKTRGQQVTLRCSPKSGHDTVSWYQQALGQGPQFIFQYYEEEERQRGNFPDRFSGHQFPNYSSELNVNALLLGDSALYLCASSLPGGTGGDEQFFGPGTRLTVL.

The chain carries TRBV6-1 and TRBJ1-2, with TRBD1 matching over 10 bases. CDR1 and CDR2 from the germline V gene are MNHNS and SASEGT. The length of the CDR3 is 14 residues. V lost 3 bases and J lost 5; bases outside the gene matches: 3. The CDR3 protein is CASSEDRGTYGYTF. The CDR3 DNA follows: TGTGCCAGCAGTGAGGACAGGGGGACTTATGGCTACACCTTC.

V is TRBV6-5 and J is TRBJ2-5; the D gene is possibly TRBD2 (7 bases). Trimming cost V 10 bases and J 7 bases, with 19 bases left between them. Germline V gives CDR1 MNHEY, CDR2 SVGAGI. This CDR3 is built from 13 residues. The CDR3 loop is CATRGGARGTQYF. CDR3 nucleotides: TGTGCCACGAGGGGGGGCGCAAGGGGGACCCAGTACTTC.

This clone was recorded only once. The gene calls are TRBV2 and TRBJ2-3; 9 bases line up with TRBD2. CDR1 and CDR2 (germline): SNHLY, FYNNEI. The CDR3 totals 15 residues. V was clipped by 8 bases and J by 4 bases; unmatched bases: 10. The CDR3 region has the DNA TGTGCCAGCTCTAGCGGGACTTCCGAATCAGATACGCAGTATTTT. It yields the protein CASSSGTSESDTQYF.

This rearrangement joins TRBV5-1 to TRBJ1-1, with D possibly being TRBD1 (6 bases). V lost 0 bases, J lost 0 bases, and 27 bases lay in between. CDR3 size: 21 residues. From germline, CDR1 is SGHRS and CDR2 YFSETQ. CDR3 sequence reads: CASSLEGGIDSLLGLNTEAFF. The DNA for the CDR3 is TGCGCCAGCAGCTTGGAGGGGGGGATTGACAGCCTCTTAGGGTTGAACACTGAAGCTTTCTTT.

The J gene is TRBJ2-3, the V gene TRBV21-1; TRBD2, the table's D call, lacks a check against the DNA. TRBV21-1 is flagged as a pseudogene. The CDR3 spans 18 residues. CDR3 bases: TGTGCCAGCAGCAAACGAGAGGCGGGAGAAAAGCGAAGGGATACGCAGTATTTT. Amino acid sequence: CASSKREAGEKRRDTQYF.

The chain recombines TRBV29-1 with TRBJ1-1, with unresolved D. The V gene's germline CDR1 is SQVTM and CDR2 ANQGSEA. The CDR3 runs to 14 residues. Trimming removed 2 bases from V and 0 bases from J, with 10 bases in between. DNA of the CDR3: TGCAGCGTTGAACTAGCGGCAATGAACACTGAAGCTTTCTTT. It specifies CSVELAAMNTEAFF. The full variable domain, its missing parts supplied by reference TRBV29-1 and TRBJ1-1, is SAVISQKPSRDICQRGTSLTIQCQVDSQVTMMFWYRQQPGQSLTLIATANQGSEATYESGFVIDKFPISRPNLTFSTLTVSNMSPEDSSIYLCSVELAAMNTEAFFGQGTRLTVV.

This clone came up a few times. V is TRBV6-5 and J is TRBJ1-1; possible D gene TRBD1, 5 bases. Germline assignment: CDR1 MNHEY and CDR2 SVGAGI. The length of the CDR3 is 13 residues. The germline V and J ends were trimmed by 8 bases and 4 bases, with 14 bases remaining between them. The chain's CDR3 is CASGRQLGTEAFF. In nucleotides, the CDR3 is TGTGCCAGCGGGCGACAGCTTGGCACTGAAGCTTTCTTT.

The gene calls are TRBV14 and TRBJ1-2; D ambiguous. Trimming shortened V by 1 base and J by 5 bases, and 14 bases separated the two germline ends. The CDR3 spans 15 residues. Germline V lookup: CDR1 SGHDN, CDR2 FVKESK. The CDR3 DNA sequence: TGTGCCAGCAGCCAAGGGGGAGTCATTTTTTATGGCTACACCTTC. Protein product: CASSQGGVIFYGYTF.

The CDR3 DNA is TGTGCCAGCAGCTTAATTTTCGGCACTGAAGCTTTCTTT. Amino acids: CASSLIFGTEAFF. V usage is TRBV7-9 and J usage is TRBJ1-1, with unresolved D. The V end was cut by 2 bases, the J end by 4 bases, with 8 bases between. From germline, CDR1 is SEHNR and CDR2 FQNEAQ (reference sequence). This CDR3 comprises 13 residues.

The chain combines TRBV21-1 with TRBJ1-1. TRBV21-1 is tagged as a pseudogene. There are 14 residues in the CDR3. CDR3 residues: CASSKEVRQREAFF. The CDR3 DNA is TGTGCCAGCAGCAAAGAGGTGCGGCAGCGGGAAGCTTTCTTT.

V and J are TRBV11-1 and TRBJ2-2; 8 nucleotides match TRBD1. Germline V gene sequence: CDR1 SGHAT, CDR2 FQDESV (reference sequence). The junction had 4 bases not matched to a gene; V was cut back by 2 bases and J by 2 bases. This CDR3 has 16 residues. In DNA, the CDR3 is TGTGCCAGCAGCTTAAAACAGGGGGGAAACACCGGGGAGCTGTTTTTT. It encodes CASSLKQGGNTGELFF. Full variable domain (rest looked up from reference TRBV11-1 and TRBJ2-2): EAEVAQSPRYKITEKSQAVAFWCDPISGHATLYWYRQILGQGPELLVQFQDESVVDDSQLPKDRFSAERLKGVDSTLKIQPAELGDSAMYLCASSLKQGGNTGELFFGEGSRLTVL.

This chain links TRBV10-3 with TRBJ1-3, with 8 bases that match TRBD1. The germline gives CDR1 ENHRY, CDR2 SYGVKD. Losses at the gene ends were 3 bases for V and 4 bases for J; bases not matched to a gene: 5. The CDR3 has 15 residues. The CDR3 DNA reads as TGTGCCATCAGTGATGGACAGGGCCAGGGAAACACCATATATTTT. Amino acids: CAISDGQGQGNTIYF.

The rearrangement links TRBV5-1 to TRBJ2-7, with D possibly TRBD1 on 6 matching bases. Per germline, CDR1 SGHRS and CDR2 YFSETQ. Between the trimmed V and J ends, which lost 0 bases and 1 base, there was a span of 8 bases. This CDR3 has 14 amino acids. In nucleotides, the CDR3 is TGCGCCAGCAGCTTGGGCGGACAGTCCTACGAGCAGTACTTC. Its protein product is CASSLGGQSYEQYF.

The V call is TRBV4-1, the J call TRBJ2-1; TRBD2 matches at 7 bases. There are 16 residues in the CDR3. Germline CDR1 is MGHRA and CDR2 is YSYEKL. V was clipped by 3 bases and J by 2 bases; unmatched bases: 7. The CDR3 sequence is CASSHRLADTYNEQFF. The CDR3 DNA reads TGCGCCAGCAGCCACCGGCTAGCGGACACCTACAATGAGCAGTTCTTC.

This chain uses TRBV24-1 with TRBJ1-5, with D perhaps matching TRBD1 (6 bases). The germline V gene has CDR1 KGHDR and CDR2 SFDVKD. This CDR3 has 12 residues. Trimming left V 10 bases short and J 4 bases short, with 10 bases between. The CDR3 is CATGDKNQPQHF. The CDR3 DNA reads as TGTGCCACGGGGGACAAAAATCAGCCCCAGCATTTT.

CDR3: CAISDLGQHATNEKLFF. CDR3 coding DNA: TGTGCCATCAGTGATCTAGGACAGCACGCAACTAATGAAAAACTGTTTTTT. The genes are TRBV10-3 and TRBJ1-4, with D perhaps matching TRBD1 (6 bases). The V end lost 3 bases, the J end lost 0 bases, and 14 bases lay between the germline ends. This CDR3 spans 17 amino acids. Germline loops: CDR1 ENHRY, CDR2 SYGVKD.

This rearrangement joins TRBV28 to TRBJ1-4; 7 nucleotides align to TRBD1. CDR1 is MDHEN and CDR2 is SYDVKM in the germline V gene. J was trimmed by 4 bases and V by 5 bases; bases with no gene match: 4. This CDR3 has 14 residues. The CDR3 DNA reads as TGTGCCAGCAGTACAGGGACAGTTAATGAAAAACTGTTTTTT. Its protein is CASSTGTVNEKLFF.

The chain links TRBV6-5 to TRBJ1-1, with unresolved D. CDR3 size: 16 residues. Germline assignment: CDR1 MNHEY and CDR2 SVGAGI. Trimming pared 0 bases from V and 4 bases from J, leaving 15 bases between. CDR3 DNA: TGTGCCAGCAGTTACTCGATAGTGTCTCCTGGCACTGAAGCTTTCTTT. Its translation: CASSYSIVSPGTEAFF.

The chain is built from TRBV24-1 and TRBJ1-5; 8 bases are a match to TRBD1. CDR3 length: 16 amino acids. The V segment lost 5 bases and the J segment 3 bases; nucleotides outside the gene matches: 8. Germline V gene data show CDR1 as KGHDR and CDR2 as SFDVKD. The CDR3 DNA is TGTGCCACCAGTGCCGCTGACAGGGGTAACAATCAGCCCCAGCATTTT. It yields the protein CATSAADRGNNQPQHF.